The present T cell receptor (beta chain) was sequenced within a study of T-cell reconstitution after alpha-beta-depleted transplantation in children. Points from the study as a whole: The authors attributed T-cell counts and diversity one year after transplant mostly to newly produced T cells. The study reportedly traced alpha-beta T cells about two months after transplant to several hundred expanded graft clones.

A TCRbeta library incorporating unique molecular identifiers was prepared. From the PCR reads, TCRdb called clonotypes with MiXCR, one entry per CDR3 protein. The sample has about 470,000 distinct CDR3 sequences, around two fifths seen once. A remark on this clonotype: Its antigen is currently unknown.

The source is a girl aged 2 to 9 with aplastic anemia, due to receive a stem cell transplant. The source material was PBMCs, sampled before TCRalphabeta/CD19-depleted stem cell transplant.

CDR3 region: CSVQGDYNEQFF. DNA of the CDR3: TGCAGCGTTCAGGGGGATTACAATGAGCAGTTCTTC. This chain links TRBV29-1 with TRBJ2-1, with TRBD1 matching over 7 bases. Germline V gene lookup returns CDR1 SQVTM and CDR2 ANQGSEA. V shed 5 bases and J 4 bases; nucleotides not matched to a gene: 2. The CDR3 runs to 12 residues.